One sample yielded the 12 T cell receptor beta chains listed below, sequenced in a study of cytomegalovirus exposure and HLA in healthy donors. Researchers ran the PCR with 60 Vbeta and 13 Jbeta primers. Generated by immunoSEQ multiplex PCR, the TCRdb table keeps only in-frame clones and is missing some. The sample lists under 130,000 clones; 77% were seen once. The sequenced sample was PBMCs. These receptors were obtained from a woman aged 35 to 49 in good health and CMV-seropositive.

This sequence joins TRBV7-9 and TRBJ2-2; the D gene is possibly TRBD1 (6 bases). In germline, CDR1 is SEHNR, CDR2 FQNEAQ (reference sequence). The CDR3 consists of 14 residues. V lost 8 bases to trimming and J lost 0 bases, with 10 bases between them. CDR3 DNA sequence: TGTGCCAGCTATGGGACAACGAACACCGGGGAGCTGTTTTTT. It codes for CASYGTTNTGELFF.

The chain links TRBV5-5 to TRBJ2-2; 11 bases line up with TRBD2. The CDR3 has 18 amino acids. Germline assignment: CDR1 SGHKS and CDR2 YYEKEE (reference sequence). V shed 3 bases and J 5 bases; nucleotides not matched to a gene: 12. CDR3 sequence: CASSSYLTSGKGTGELFF. The CDR3 nucleotides read TGTGCCAGCAGCTCCTACCTGACTAGCGGGAAAGGAACCGGGGAGCTGTTTTTT.

The chain has TRBV29-1 and TRBJ2-7; D is ambiguous. The CDR3 has 10 amino acids. Germline loops: CDR1 SQVTM, CDR2 ANQGSEA. V lost 6 bases to trimming and J lost 2 bases, with 5 bases between them. CDR3 coding DNA: TGCAGCGTCGTAACCTACGAGCAGTACTTC. Amino acid sequence: CSVVTYEQYF.

The chain uses TRBV19 and TRBJ2-1; a possible D gene is TRBD2 (5 bases). With 4 bases removed from V and 2 bases from J, the gap between germline ends came to 9 bases. CDR3 length equals 14 residues. CDR1 is LNHDA, CDR2 SQIVND, per germline (reference sequence). CDR3 bases: TGTGCCAGTAGTAACGGGGTCCCCTACAATGAGCAGTTCTTC. It encodes CASSNGVPYNEQFF.

About this clone: A read error may account for a junction end that differs from germline. The same CDR3 also results from other DNA sequences found in this sample. The genes are TRBV5-1 and TRBJ2-3; 7 bases align to TRBD1. The CDR3 is 16 residues long. Germline CDR1 reads SGHRS; CDR2 reads YFSETQ. CDR3 in amino acids: CASSLRQGWLTDTQYF. The CDR3 DNA is TGTGCCAGCAGCCTCCGACAGGGATGGCTCACAGATACGCAGTATTTT.

This clone was observed a few times. This chain uses TRBV28 with TRBJ2-5; 8 bases fit TRBD1. Germline V gives CDR1 MDHEN, CDR2 SYDVKM. J gave up 2 bases and V 6 bases, and 8 bases lay outside the gene matches. This CDR3 contains 15 residues. This chain's CDR3 is CASRLPGDRQETQYF. The CDR3 DNA reads TGTGCCAGCAGATTGCCCGGGGACAGGCAAGAGACCCAGTACTTC. Combining the CDR3 with reference TRBV28 and TRBJ2-5 gives the whole variable domain DVKVTQSSRYLVKRTGEKVFLECVQDMDHENMFWYRQDPGLGLRLIYFSYDVKMKEKGDIPEGYSVSREKKERFSLILESASTNQTSMYLCASRLPGDRQETQYFGPGTRLLVL.

The rearrangement uses TRBV19 and TRBJ2-1, with 7 bases fitting TRBD1. The CDR3 is 15 residues long. The germline gives CDR1 LNHDA, CDR2 SQIVND (reference sequence). J was trimmed by 8 bases and V by 4 bases; bases with no gene match: 11. CDR3 protein: CASSKTGNPFDEQFF. The CDR3 DNA reads as TGTGCCAGTAGTAAGACAGGGAACCCTTTTGATGAGCAGTTCTTC. Combining the CDR3 with reference TRBV19 and TRBJ2-1 gives the whole variable domain DGGITQSPKYLFRKEGQNVTLSCEQNLNHDAMYWYRQDPGQGLRLIYYSQIVNDFQKGDIAEGYSVSREKKESFPLTVTSAQKNPTAFYLCASSKTGNPFDEQFFGPGTRLTVL.

A single count supports this clone. The J gene is TRBJ2-4, the V gene TRBV28; 8 bases map to TRBD1. The CDR3 runs 19 residues. CDR1 is MDHEN and CDR2 is SYDVKM in the germline V gene. V gave up 7 bases and J gave up 1 base; unmatched junction bases: 18. In DNA form, the CDR3 reads TGTGCCAGCACCACGTTAGGACAGGGTCTCCCCCTTGCCAAAAACATTCAGTACTTC. Its translation is CASTTLGQGLPLAKNIQYF.

The table lists this clone with a count of one. The chain joins TRBV2 to TRBJ2-7, with D maybe TRBD1 (6 bases). V was shortened by 1 base and J by 2 bases, with 12 bases between the two germline ends. Germline values: CDR1 SNHLY, CDR2 FYNNEI. This CDR3 spans 15 amino acids. The CDR3 protein is CASSEDRVGTYEQYF. DNA for the CDR3: TGTGCCAGCAGTGAAGACAGGGTGGGTACCTACGAGCAGTACTTC.

The V and J genes are TRBV9 and TRBJ2-1; a possible D gene is TRBD2 (5 bases). The V gene's germline CDR1 is SGDLS and CDR2 YYNGEE. The CDR3 is 15 amino acids. Trimming took off 5 bases at V and 2 bases at J, with 14 bases between the two ends. CDR3 DNA sequence: TGTGCCAGCAGTCCTATAGCGCACACCTACAATGAGCAGTTCTTC. Translation gives CASSPIAHTYNEQFF.

This chain joins TRBV11-3 and TRBJ2-3; 10 nucleotides agree with TRBD2. Losses at the gene ends were 1 base for V and 4 bases for J; bases not matched to a gene: 8. The germline V gene has CDR1 SGHNT and CDR2 YENEEA. This CDR3 comprises 17 residues. The CDR3 region is CASSLAWLAGAPDTQYF. The CDR3 DNA follows: TGTGCCAGCAGCTTAGCTTGGCTAGCGGGAGCCCCAGATACGCAGTATTTT.

This clone was observed a handful of times. This sequence joins TRBV2 and TRBJ2-3; 9 bases line up with TRBD2. The CDR3 totals 16 residues. V shed 3 bases and J 5 bases; nucleotides not matched to a gene: 9. Looked up from germline, CDR1 is SNHLY and CDR2 is FYNNEI. The CDR3 DNA reads as TGTGCCAGCAGTGAGCCCCAGCGGGGGGAAGGAGATACGCAGTATTTT. It is translated as CASSEPQRGEGDTQYF.